The next 27 T cell receptor beta chains were all read from a single sample in a study of cytomegalovirus exposure and HLA in healthy donors. The PCR had 60 Vbeta and 13 Jbeta primers. Sequencing used immunoSEQ multiplex PCR; TCRdb keeps in-frame clones, though not all of them. The table lists 100,000 to 150,000 clones, approximately 73% of them singletons. Sequenced input: PBMCs. Receptor source: a man aged 60-69 years in good health and CMV-seropositive.

The V gene is TRBV6-5, the J gene TRBJ1-2; unclear D gene. V was shortened by 2 bases and J by 5 bases, with 12 bases between the two germline ends. Germline V gives CDR1 MNHEY, CDR2 SVGAGI. The CDR3 covers 14 residues. CDR3 region: CASSYGGIRYGYTF. In DNA, the CDR3 is TGTGCCAGCAGTTACGGCGGTATACGGTATGGCTACACCTTC.

The rearrangement joins TRBV2 to TRBJ1-2; no definite D call. Trimming took off 5 bases at V and 0 bases at J, with 10 bases between the two ends. Per the germline V gene, CDR1 is SNHLY and CDR2 is FYNNEI. CDR3 size: 14 residues. This CDR3 reads CASSSISANYGYTF. CDR3 nucleotides: TGTGCCAGCAGTAGTATATCAGCTAACTATGGCTACACCTTC.

A few counts support this clone. V and J are TRBV2 and TRBJ2-5; tentatively, D is TRBD1 (5 bases). The CDR3 has 14 amino acids. Per germline, CDR1 SNHLY and CDR2 FYNNEI. The V gene lost 1 base and the J gene lost 1 base, with 7 bases spanning the gap. The CDR3 coding sequence is TGTGCCAGCAGTGAAGATACAGGCCAAGAGACCCAGTACTTC. As protein: CASSEDTGQETQYF.

The rearrangement links TRBV6-5 to TRBJ2-5, with 11 nucleotides matching TRBD2. Germline V lookup: CDR1 MNHEY, CDR2 SVGAGI. J lost 1 base, V lost 7 bases, and 5 bases had no gene match. The CDR3 extends over 15 amino acids. CDR3 sequence (DNA): TGTGCCAGCAATATAGCGGGGGGGCTCCAAGAGACCCAGTACTTC. This codes for CASNIAGGLQETQYF.

The chain has TRBV7-8 and TRBJ1-2; the D is unclear. The CDR3 loop spans 16 amino acids. Trimming took off 6 bases at V and 8 bases at J, with 25 bases between the two ends. Germline loops: CDR1 SGHVS, CDR2 FQNEAQ. The CDR3 DNA reads TGTGCCAGCAGACATCACCGGGTAGGGAGTGCGGAGGGCTACACCTTC. It specifies CASRHHRVGSAEGYTF.

The J gene is TRBJ2-5, the V gene TRBV7-3, with 7 bases identical to TRBD2. The CDR3 length is 14 residues. Germline V gene data show CDR1 as SGHTA and CDR2 as FQGTGA. Trimming took 5 bases from V and 5 from J; bases not matched to a gene: 8. DNA of the CDR3: TGTGCCAGCAGCCCGGGACTACAATCGGAGACCCAGTACTTC. Protein: CASSPGLQSETQYF. Full variable domain (rest looked up from reference TRBV7-3 and TRBJ2-5): GAGVSQTPSNKVTEKGKYVELRCDPISGHTALYWYRQSLGQGPEFLIYFQGTGAADDSGLPNDRFFAVRPEGSVSTLKIQRTERGDSAVYLCASSPGLQSETQYFGPGTRLLVL.

The V gene is TRBV5-6, the J gene TRBJ1-2; D call uncertain. V was pared by 4 bases and J by 0 bases, with 7 bases between. The CDR3 contains 13 residues. CDR1 SGHDT and CDR2 YYEEEE come from the germline V gene. The chain's CDR3 is CASSPGSNYGYTF. The CDR3, as DNA: TGTGCCAGCAGCCCAGGTTCTAACTATGGCTACACCTTC.

V usage is TRBV2 and J usage is TRBJ2-2; 13 bases are a match to TRBD2. The junction had 2 bases not matched to a gene; V was cut back by 4 bases and J by 0 bases. This CDR3 has 17 residues. Germline assignment: CDR1 SNHLY and CDR2 FYNNEI. CDR3 sequence reads: CASSGLAGGSNTGELFF. In DNA form, the CDR3 reads TGTGCCAGCAGTGGACTAGCGGGGGGCTCGAACACCGGGGAGCTGTTTTTT.

The V call is TRBV5-6, the J call TRBJ1-5, with D uncertain. Per the germline V gene, CDR1 is SGHDT and CDR2 is YYEEEE. The CDR3 contains 14 residues. Trimming cost V 2 bases and J 2 bases, with 8 bases left between them. Here the CDR3 reads CASSFGLGNQPQHF. The DNA of the CDR3 is TGTGCCAGCAGCTTCGGACTAGGCAATCAGCCCCAGCATTTT.

This clone was seen once. The rearrangement links TRBV5-6 to TRBJ1-2; D is possibly TRBD1 (6 bases). This CDR3 has 12 amino acids. Trimming left V 5 bases short and J 8 bases short, with 13 bases between. CDR1 is SGHDT and CDR2 is YYEEEE in the germline V gene. The CDR3 loop is CASSYRVDGYTF. CDR3 nucleotide sequence: TGTGCCAGCAGTTACAGGGTTGACGGCTACACCTTC.

This clone was seen once. The chain has TRBV28 and TRBJ2-4; TRBD2 agrees at 7 bases. The CDR3 loop spans 15 amino acids. Germline CDR1 is MDHEN and CDR2 is SYDVKM. The ends lost 5 bases at V and 5 bases at J; junction bases unmatched: 9. CDR3 nucleotide sequence: TGTGCCAGCAGTCCATCCGGGGGGAGGCAAAACATTCAGTACTTC. Amino acid sequence: CASSPSGGRQNIQYF.

This clone was counted once. The chain joins TRBV9 to TRBJ2-6; D is undetermined. Deletions cut 3 bases from V and 2 bases from J, with 6 bases between. Germline values: CDR1 SGDLS, CDR2 YYNGEE. The CDR3 runs to 14 residues. The CDR3: CASSARTGANVLTF. For the CDR3, the DNA is TGTGCCAGCAGCGCTAGAACTGGGGCCAACGTCCTGACTTTC.

V and J are TRBV28 and TRBJ1-2; weak D call: TRBD1 (6 bases). CDR3 length: 17 amino acids. Per germline, CDR1 MDHEN and CDR2 SYDVKM. Trimming removed 3 bases at V and 8 bases at J, with 25 bases between. The CDR3 nucleotides read TGTGCCAGCAGTTTCCTGTTGCCTCGCCGGGACACGGTCGGCTACACCTTC. This encodes CASSFLLPRRDTVGYTF.

V is TRBV5-1 and J is TRBJ1-2, with no clear D. Germline V gives CDR1 SGHRS, CDR2 YFSETQ. CDR3 length equals 14 residues. Trimming shortened V by 1 base and J by 1 base, and 8 bases separated the two germline ends. The CDR3 nucleotides are TGCGCCAGCAGCTTGCCGGGGAGTAACTATGGCTACACCTTC. Protein: CASSLPGSNYGYTF.

The CDR3 bases are TGTGCCATCAGCAGACAGGGGATGAACACTGAAGCTTTCTTT. It yields the protein CAISRQGMNTEAFF. The rearrangement joins TRBV10-3 to TRBJ1-1, with 8 bases that match TRBD1. CDR1 is ENHRY, CDR2 SYGVKD, per germline. The CDR3 spans 14 residues. The V and J ends lost 6 bases and 0 bases, in that order; junction bases with no gene match: 3.

V is TRBV6-1 and J is TRBJ2-5; 7 bases are shared with TRBD1. CDR3 length equals 14 residues. Germline values: CDR1 MNHNS, CDR2 SASEGT. V lost 4 bases to trimming and J lost 1 base; unmatched junction nucleotides: 3. The CDR3 nucleotides read TGTGCCAGCAGTGTCGGGACAGTCCAAGAGACCCAGTACTTC. Amino acids: CASSVGTVQETQYF.

The chain recombines TRBV29-1 with TRBJ1-1, with 10 nucleotides matching TRBD1. V was clipped by 8 bases and J by 7 bases; unmatched bases: 7. Germline lookup yields CDR1 SQVTM and CDR2 ANQGSEA. The length of the CDR3 is 12 residues. This CDR3 is CSSGGQGSEAFF. The DNA of the CDR3 is TGCAGCTCTGGGGGACAGGGGAGTGAAGCTTTCTTT.

This chain links TRBV5-1 with TRBJ2-7, with 7 bases that match TRBD1. Germline V gene data show CDR1 as SGHRS and CDR2 as YFSETQ. The J segment lost 5 bases and the V segment lost 6 bases, leaving 17 bases of the junction unmatched. This CDR3 contains 16 residues. The CDR3 loop is CASKKDLTGALDEQYF. The CDR3 DNA reads TGCGCCAGCAAAAAAGATCTAACAGGGGCCCTCGACGAGCAGTACTTC. Full variable domain (remainder filled in from reference TRBV5-1 and TRBJ2-7): KAGVTQTPRYLIKTRGQQVTLSCSPISGHRSVSWYQQTPGQGLQFLFEYFSETQRNKGNFPGRFSGRQFSNSRSEMNVSTLELGDSALYLCASKKDLTGALDEQYFGPGTRLTVT.

This rearrangement joins TRBV5-1 to TRBJ1-2; 7 positions agree with TRBD1. J gave up 6 bases and V 4 bases, and 12 bases lay outside the gene matches. CDR1 and CDR2 (germline): SGHRS, YFSETQ. CDR3 length: 15 amino acids. The CDR3, as DNA: TGCGCCAGCAGCGTCGGACAGGCGGAGGGAGATGGCTACACCTTC. Encoded protein: CASSVGQAEGDGYTF.

The chain has TRBV2 and TRBJ1-1, with no clear D. V was clipped by 3 bases and J by 4 bases, with 6 bases between them. The CDR3 extends over 12 amino acids. Germline V lookup: CDR1 SNHLY, CDR2 FYNNEI. CDR3 loop: CASSESTTEAFF. In DNA form, the CDR3 reads TGTGCCAGCAGTGAGAGCACCACTGAAGCTTTCTTT.

CDR3 sequence: CRAGQETQYF. The CDR3 region has the DNA TGCAGGGCGGGGCAAGAGACCCAGTACTTC. This chain uses TRBV20-1 with TRBJ2-5; possibly TRBD2 for D (6 bases). The V gene's germline CDR1 is DFQATT and CDR2 SNEGSKA (reference sequence). The CDR3 has 10 amino acids.

The chain couples TRBV29-1 to TRBJ2-7; TRBD2 aligns across 7 bases. V lost 2 bases to trimming and J lost 1 base; unmatched junction nucleotides: 2. Germline V gene lookup returns CDR1 SQVTM and CDR2 ANQGSEA. The CDR3 runs to 13 residues. The CDR3, as DNA: TGCAGCGTTGAACCAGCGGGGTCCTACGAGCAGTACTTC. This encodes CSVEPAGSYEQYF.

V is TRBV21-1 and J is TRBJ2-7; whether TRBD1, the table's D call, matches the DNA was not checked. TRBV21-1 is a recognized pseudogene. This CDR3 has 15 residues. CDR3 sequence: CASSTPGTGIYEQYF. DNA for the CDR3: TGTGCCAGCAGCACCCCCGGGACAGGGATTTACGAGCAGTACTTC.

Here the CDR3 DNA reads TGTGCCAGCAGCCCCAGGGACTATAGCCAGCCCCAGCATTTT. It translates to CASSPRDYSQPQHF. The chain couples TRBV7-9 to TRBJ1-5; possibly TRBD1 for D (5 bases). V was cut by 5 bases and J by 7 bases, with 15 bases left in between. The CDR3 spans 14 residues. Germline lookup yields CDR1 SEHNR and CDR2 FQNEAQ (reference sequence).

This clone appeared a few times. This rearrangement joins TRBV10-1 to TRBJ2-3; possibly TRBD1 for D (6 bases). CDR3 length: 16 residues. CDR1 and CDR2 (germline): WNHNN, SYGVQD (reference sequence). The V and J ends lost 5 bases and 4 bases respectively, with 19 bases between them. The CDR3 bases are TGCGCCAGCAGTCCCCTTGGGGACACCATCTCAGATACGCAGTATTTT. It encodes CASSPLGDTISDTQYF.

V gene TRBV2 combines with J gene TRBJ1-1; no clear D gene. V shed 5 bases and J shed 6 bases, with 13 bases lying between them. Germline CDR1 is SNHLY and CDR2 is FYNNEI. The CDR3 spans 13 residues. CDR3 bases: TGTGCCAGCAGTTTACAGATACCCTCTGAAGCTTTCTTT. It translates to CASSLQIPSEAFF.

The chain links TRBV11-2 to TRBJ2-2, with 9 bases lining up with TRBD1. In germline, CDR1 is SGHAT, CDR2 FQNNGV. The CDR3 loop spans 13 amino acids. V dropped 5 bases and J dropped 14; count of bases not matched to a gene: 9. The DNA of the CDR3 is TGTGCCAGCAGCGGGGGTCCGGGACAGGGCCTGTTTTTT. Protein product: CASSGGPGQGLFF.